These 10 T cell receptor beta chains share one sample of origin, sequenced in a study of siplizumab effects on memory and regulatory T cells. Method: immunoSEQ multiplex PCR; TCRdb's copy keeps in-frame clones and lacks some. The sample records 100,000 to 110,000 clones, 94% being singletons. Sequences were obtained from non-Treg CD4+ T cells sorted from blood. The receptors shown here come from a human donor in good health.

V is TRBV5-6 and J is TRBJ2-1; 10 bases are a match to TRBD1. Trimming took 4 bases from V and 4 from J; bases not matched to a gene: 5. The CDR3 is 15 amino acids. Per germline, CDR1 SGHDT and CDR2 YYEEEE. CDR3 sequence reads: CASSRRQGAYNEQFF. The CDR3 bases are TGTGCCAGCAGCCGGAGACAGGGGGCTTACAATGAGCAGTTCTTC.

The rearrangement links TRBV2 to TRBJ1-2; perhaps TRBD1 as D (5 bases). Germline V gene lookup returns CDR1 SNHLY and CDR2 FYNNEI. The CDR3 is 14 amino acids. The germline V and J ends were trimmed by 7 bases and 4 bases, with 16 bases remaining between them. The CDR3 DNA sequence: TGTGCCAGCACCCGGGACGCATTAATCTATGGCTACACCTTC. Translation gives CASTRDALIYGYTF.

CDR3 nucleotides: TGTGCCAGCTCGTTACAGCGGTTCTACAATGAGCAGTTCTTC. This encodes CASSLQRFYNEQFF. The chain employs TRBV6-1 and TRBJ2-1; a weak D match, TRBD2 (5 bases). Germline-derived CDR1 and CDR2 are MNHNS and SASEGT. Trimming shortened V by 8 bases and J by 3 bases, and 14 bases separated the two germline ends. This CDR3 has 14 residues.

The rearrangement uses TRBV28 and TRBJ1-5; TRBD1 is a possible D gene (6 bases). Germline V gives CDR1 MDHEN, CDR2 SYDVKM. Between the trimmed V and J ends, which lost 4 bases and 5 bases, there was a span of 18 bases. The CDR3 is made up of 16 amino acids. The CDR3 nucleotides read TGTGCCAGCAGTTCCAAACAGGGTTTTTTCGATCAGCCCCAGCATTTT. Its protein is CASSSKQGFFDQPQHF.

V gene TRBV28 combines with J gene TRBJ1-5; unclear D gene. This CDR3 has 15 residues. Germline CDR1 reads MDHEN; CDR2 reads SYDVKM. Trimming removed 6 bases from V and 1 base from J, with 13 bases in between. The CDR3, as DNA: TGTGCCAGCAGGCCGGGTGGTTTCAGCAATCAGCCCCAGCATTTT. Translated: CASRPGGFSNQPQHF.

This chain links TRBV7-2 with TRBJ2-7; D call uncertain. V was shortened by 1 base and J by 7 bases, with 8 bases between the two germline ends. Germline V gene lookup returns CDR1 SGHTA and CDR2 FQGNSA. The CDR3 is 12 amino acids. The CDR3 protein is CASSLELGEQYF. The CDR3 DNA is TGTGCCAGCAGCTTAGAATTAGGGGAGCAGTACTTC.

This chain joins TRBV6-5 and TRBJ2-5; 8 nucleotides line up with TRBD1. Germline CDR1 is MNHEY and CDR2 is SVGAGI. The CDR3 covers 16 residues. V dropped 4 bases and J dropped 4; count of bases not matched to a gene: 11. In DNA, the CDR3 is TGTGCCAGCAGTTCGCAGGGGGCTGGTTTCGTAGAGACCCAGTACTTC. Its protein product is CASSSQGAGFVETQYF.

The rearrangement uses TRBV9 and TRBJ1-3; a weak D match, TRBD1 (5 bases). The CDR3 covers 15 residues. Per germline, CDR1 SGDLS and CDR2 YYNGEE. With 0 bases removed from V and 4 bases from J, the gap between germline ends came to 11 bases. CDR3 amino acids: CASSVEWGGGNTIYF. The CDR3 bases are TGTGCCAGCAGCGTAGAGTGGGGGGGAGGAAACACCATATATTTT.

J is TRBJ2-5 and V is TRBV13, with 10 bases matching TRBD2. The J call may be incorrect, as the DNA end agrees better with TRBJ2-7. From germline, CDR1 is PRHDT and CDR2 FYEKMQ (reference sequence). CDR3 length: 16 amino acids. The CDR3 loop is CASSPTGLAAPYEQYF. The CDR3 nucleotides read TGTGCCAGCAGCCCCACAGGACTAGCGGCCCCCTACGAGCAGTACTTC.

The chain recombines TRBV2 with TRBJ1-5; D may be TRBD1 (5 bases). Trimming took off 4 bases at V and 5 bases at J, with 12 bases between the two ends. CDR3 size: 14 residues. The germline V gene encodes CDR1 SNHLY and CDR2 FYNNEI. The CDR3 coding sequence is TGTGCCAGCAGTGTTGAAGGGGACCATCAGCCCCAGCATTTT. As protein: CASSVEGDHQPQHF.